The 29 T cell receptor beta chains below were found in one sample sequenced in a study of CD8+ T cells in alopecia areata. Sequencing templates came from extracted RNA that was reverse transcribed into cDNA. TCRdb's copy holds only in-frame clones and misses some; the assay was immunoSEQ multiplex PCR. Of about 150,000 clones listed, roughly 54% are singletons. Sample treatment: oral pan-JAK inhibitor, 5-10 mg twice daily. The sample consisted of CD8+ T cells sorted from blood, taken at week 4, from a patient treated with tofacitinib. Receptors originate from a human donor with alopecia areata.

The chain uses TRBV30 and TRBJ2-2, with D unclear. The germline V gene has CDR1 GTSNPN and CDR2 SVGIG (reference sequence). V dropped 5 bases and J dropped 6 bases, with 13 bases sitting between them. CDR3 length: 13 residues. Here the CDR3 DNA reads TGTGCCTGGGGAGTCTCGCGGCCCGGGGAGCTGTTTTTT. This codes for CAWGVSRPGELFF. The entire variable domain, with the rest obtained from reference TRBV30 and TRBJ2-2, is as follows: SQTIHQWPATLVQPVGSPLSLECTVEGTSNPNLYWYRQAAGRGLQLLFYSVGIGQISSEVPQNLSASRPQDRQFILSSKKLLLSDSGFYLCAWGVSRPGELFFGEGSRLTVL.

A few counts support this clone. V and J are TRBV2 and TRBJ1-4, with TRBD1 identical over 8 bases. V dropped 10 bases and J dropped 5; count of bases not matched to a gene: 6. Per germline, CDR1 SNHLY and CDR2 FYNNEI. The CDR3 has 13 residues. CDR3 nucleotides: TGTGCCACCCCGGGGACAGGCAATGAAAAACTGTTTTTT. It specifies CATPGTGNEKLFF.

A few counts support this clone. The rearrangement joins TRBV25-1 to TRBJ2-2; D not certain. Germline V CDR1 and CDR2: MGHDK, SYGVNS. The CDR3 consists of 11 residues. V was shortened by 6 bases and J by 6 bases, with 5 bases between the two germline ends. The CDR3 loop reads CASRSSGELFF. The CDR3 DNA sequence: TGTGCCAGCAGGAGCTCCGGGGAGCTGTTTTTT.

The chain employs TRBV19 and TRBJ2-1; TRBD2 is a possible D gene (5 bases). Trimming removed 9 bases at V and 4 bases at J, with 16 bases between. This CDR3 is 14 amino acids long. CDR1 is LNHDA, CDR2 SQIVND, per germline (reference sequence). The CDR3 loop reads CASGGGVRYNEQFF. CDR3 nucleotide sequence: TGTGCCAGCGGAGGTGGGGTTCGTTACAATGAGCAGTTCTTC.

The gene calls are TRBV9 and TRBJ1-1; no clear D. Per germline, CDR1 SGDLS and CDR2 YYNGEE. V was cut by 0 bases and J by 7 bases, with 13 bases left in between. The CDR3 sequence is 14 residues long. The CDR3 protein is CASSVGSEGIEAFF. DNA of the CDR3: TGTGCCAGCAGCGTAGGATCAGAGGGCATTGAAGCTTTCTTT.

The chain combines TRBV7-8 with TRBJ1-1; D not certain. CDR3 length equals 13 residues. The germline CDR1 and CDR2 sequences are SGHVS and FQNEAQ. V was shortened by 5 bases and J by 0 bases, with 7 bases between the two germline ends. CDR3 DNA sequence: TGTGCCAGCAGCACGGACCTGAACACTGAAGCTTTCTTT. This encodes CASSTDLNTEAFF.

The rearrangement joins TRBV5-4 to TRBJ2-7, with D possibly being TRBD2 (6 bases). The CDR3 sequence is 13 residues long. Trimming took 3 bases from V and 1 from J, leaving 8 bases between them. Germline-derived CDR1 and CDR2 are SGHNT and YYREEE (reference sequence). The CDR3 sequence: CASSWGGSYEQYF. The CDR3, as DNA: TGTGCCAGCAGCTGGGGAGGATCCTACGAGCAGTACTTC.

This clone was picked up a small number of times. The sample contains more than one DNA sequence encoding this CDR3. The chain carries TRBV5-1 and TRBJ2-7; D is unclear. The germline V gene has CDR1 SGHRS and CDR2 YFSETQ. The V end was cut by 4 bases, the J end by 0 bases, with 14 bases between. The CDR3 covers 15 residues. CDR3 region: CASSPWTASSYEQYF. For the CDR3, the DNA is TGCGCCAGCAGCCCATGGACGGCCAGCTCCTACGAGCAGTACTTC.

The chain joins TRBV9 to TRBJ2-3, with 9 bases aligning to TRBD2. The V segment lost 2 bases and the J segment 2 bases; nucleotides outside the gene matches: 6. The CDR3 spans 16 residues. Germline-derived CDR1 and CDR2 are SGDLS and YYNGEE. CDR3 amino acids: CASSVSSGELTDTQYF. CDR3 DNA: TGTGCCAGCAGCGTCTCTAGCGGGGAGCTCACAGATACGCAGTATTTT.

The chain uses TRBV9 and TRBJ2-3, with 10 nucleotides matching TRBD2. Per the germline V gene, CDR1 is SGDLS and CDR2 is YYNGEE. The J segment lost 0 bases and the V segment lost 0 bases, leaving 1 base of the junction unmatched. The CDR3 has 16 amino acids. CDR3 in DNA: TGTGCCAGCAGCGTAGGGACTAGCGGAAGCACAGATACGCAGTATTTT. This codes for CASSVGTSGSTDTQYF.

The genes are TRBV27 and TRBJ2-1; D not resolved. This CDR3 has 13 amino acids. With 5 bases removed from V and 12 bases from J, the gap between germline ends came to 17 bases. The germline gives CDR1 MNHEY, CDR2 SMNVEV (reference sequence). The CDR3 spells CASSPPLSLAQFF. Written as DNA, the CDR3 is TGTGCCAGCAGTCCCCCGCTGTCCCTGGCGCAGTTCTTC.

A note on this clone: Other nucleotide sequences in the sample specify the same CDR3. This chain uses TRBV30 with TRBJ1-1; D is possibly TRBD1 (5 bases). The V end lost 3 bases, the J end lost 1 base, and 9 bases lay between the germline ends. The germline gives CDR1 GTSNPN, CDR2 SVGIG (reference sequence). This CDR3 comprises 13 residues. The CDR3 spells CAWSEQGNTEAFF. The CDR3 DNA sequence: TGTGCCTGGAGCGAGCAGGGGAACACTGAAGCTTTCTTT.

This clone was seen a handful of times. The chain recombines TRBV30 with TRBJ2-2; D gene uncertain. The germline V and J ends were trimmed by 5 bases and 4 bases, with 14 bases remaining between them. CDR1 GTSNPN and CDR2 SVGIG come from the germline V gene (reference sequence). This CDR3 is built from 14 residues. For the CDR3, the DNA is TGTGCCTGGGGCCCTGCAAGGTTCACCGGGGAGCTGTTTTTT. Translating gives CAWGPARFTGELFF.

The rearrangement links TRBV7-8 to TRBJ2-1, with unresolved D. This CDR3 is 15 amino acids long. V lost 3 bases, J lost 2 bases, and 11 bases lay in between. Germline assignment: CDR1 SGHVS and CDR2 FQNEAQ. The CDR3 DNA sequence: TGTGCCAGCAGCTTGTCTGGGGAAACCTACAATGAGCAGTTCTTC. It is translated as CASSLSGETYNEQFF.

The chain employs TRBV29-1 and TRBJ2-2; tentatively, D is TRBD1 (5 bases). Deletions cut 6 bases from V and 3 bases from J, with 5 bases between. Germline V gene data show CDR1 as SQVTM and CDR2 as ANQGSEA. The CDR3 is made up of 11 amino acids. CDR3 nucleotides: TGCAGCGTACAGGACACCGGGGAGCTGTTTTTT. Translation: CSVQDTGELFF.

The V call is TRBV6-5, the J call TRBJ2-5; unclear D gene. Germline V lookup: CDR1 MNHEY, CDR2 SVGAGI. CDR3 length: 14 residues. Trimming removed 4 bases from V and 0 bases from J, with 9 bases in between. CDR3 nucleotide sequence: TGTGCCAGCAGTTCCGGTACCCACCAAGAGACCCAGTACTTC. Translated: CASSSGTHQETQYF.

This chain connects TRBV4-1 to TRBJ1-5, with 7 bases fitting TRBD1. This CDR3 is 15 amino acids long. Germline CDR1 is MGHRA and CDR2 is YSYEKL. V lost 4 bases and J lost 5; bases outside the gene matches: 8. The CDR3 DNA reads TGCGCCAGCAGCCCAAGACAGGGAAGGGATCAGCCCCAGCATTTT. Protein product: CASSPRQGRDQPQHF.

This chain links TRBV29-1 with TRBJ2-5; D remains ambiguous. CDR1 and CDR2 (germline): SQVTM, ANQGSEA. The V end was cut by 7 bases, the J end by 5 bases, with 8 bases between. CDR3 length: 10 amino acids. The CDR3 DNA sequence: TGCAGCGGAGACGGCGAGACCCAGTACTTC. Residues: CSGDGETQYF.

This chain joins TRBV30 and TRBJ2-1; D is perhaps TRBD1 (6 bases). This CDR3 spans 13 amino acids. Trimming removed 0 bases at V and 7 bases at J, with 10 bases between. Looked up from germline, CDR1 is GTSNPN and CDR2 is SVGIG (reference sequence). CDR3 sequence: CAWSVHRENEQFF. CDR3 nucleotide sequence: TGTGCCTGGAGTGTACACAGGGAAAATGAGCAGTTCTTC.

This chain links TRBV4-1 with TRBJ1-3; D unclear. The CDR3 is 15 amino acids. Trimming removed 1 base at V and 0 bases at J, with 7 bases between. Germline assignment: CDR1 MGHRA and CDR2 YSYEKL. The CDR3 DNA is TGCGCCAGCAGCCAAGCTCCTGCCTCTGGAAACACCATATATTTT. This sequence encodes CASSQAPASGNTIYF.

This clone occurred a few times. The chain uses TRBV7-8 and TRBJ2-2; D is perhaps TRBD2 (5 bases). The germline V and J ends were trimmed by 10 bases and 2 bases, with 17 bases remaining between them. The V gene's germline CDR1 is SGHVS and CDR2 FQNEAQ. The CDR3 is made up of 15 amino acids. The CDR3 reads CATPGRGRNTGELFF. In nucleotides, the CDR3 is TGTGCCACCCCCGGTCGGGGTCGAAACACCGGGGAGCTGTTTTTT.

The V gene is TRBV4-3, the J gene TRBJ2-7, with D hard to call. V lost 3 bases and J 4 bases, leaving 13 bases between the germline ends. CDR1 and CDR2 (germline): LGHNA, YSLEER. CDR3 size: 14 residues. The CDR3 bases are TGCGCCAGCAGCCACTTCGGTGGTCCGTACGAGCAGTACTTC. Translation: CASSHFGGPYEQYF.

This clone has only a few counts. V is TRBV7-9 and J is TRBJ2-3; D is unresolved. V was shortened by 7 bases and J by 6 bases, with 11 bases between the two germline ends. The CDR3 runs to 12 residues. Germline V gene lookup returns CDR1 SEHNR and CDR2 FQNEAQ (reference sequence). CDR3 residues: CASTPLGDTQYF. The CDR3 DNA reads TGTGCCAGCACGCCACTGGGGGATACGCAGTATTTT.

The rearrangement joins TRBV4-1 to TRBJ1-5, with 7 bases fitting TRBD1. With V trimmed by 2 bases and J by 4 bases, 5 bases remained unmatched. CDR3 size: 15 residues. Germline V gene data show CDR1 as MGHRA and CDR2 as YSYEKL. The CDR3 protein is CASSQRQGPNQPQHF. In DNA form, the CDR3 reads TGCGCCAGCAGCCAACGACAGGGCCCTAATCAGCCCCAGCATTTT.

This sequence joins TRBV7-8 and TRBJ1-1, with 12 bases lining up with TRBD1. CDR3 length equals 15 residues. Germline loops: CDR1 SGHVS, CDR2 FQNEAQ. With 4 bases clipped from V and 4 bases from J, the junction kept 4 bases outside the gene matches. CDR3 sequence: CASSSGTGGFTEAFF. In DNA, the CDR3 is TGTGCCAGCAGCTCAGGGACAGGGGGCTTCACTGAAGCTTTCTTT.

The chain employs TRBV30 and TRBJ2-7, with D maybe TRBD1 (6 bases). This CDR3 has 12 amino acids. Germline-derived CDR1 and CDR2 are GTSNPN and SVGIG (reference sequence). Trimming pared 3 bases from V and 7 bases from J, leaving 13 bases between. The chain's CDR3 is CAWSAGVGEQYF. For the CDR3, the DNA is TGTGCCTGGAGCGCAGGGGTGGGGGAGCAGTACTTC.

V gene TRBV4-3 combines with J gene TRBJ1-5; no reliable D call. The V gene's germline CDR1 is LGHNA and CDR2 YSLEER. Deletions cut 4 bases from V and 2 bases from J, with 15 bases between. The CDR3 is made up of 16 amino acids. The CDR3 loop reads CASSPAVEMGNQPQHF. CDR3 nucleotides: TGCGCCAGCAGCCCAGCGGTGGAGATGGGCAATCAGCCCCAGCATTTT.

The chain uses TRBV15 and TRBJ1-1; the match to TRBD1 covers 7 bases. CDR1 is LNHNV and CDR2 is YYDKDF in the germline V gene (reference sequence). The CDR3 runs 16 residues. V shed 0 bases, J shed 3 bases, and the junction held 7 bases outside the gene matches. The CDR3 here is CATSRDGNRGYTEAFF. In nucleotides, the CDR3 is TGTGCCACCAGCAGAGACGGAAACAGGGGTTACACTGAAGCTTTCTTT. Looking up the rest from reference TRBV15 and TRBJ1-1 gives the full variable domain: DAMVIQNPRYQVTQFGKPVTLSCSQTLNHNVMYWYQQKSSQAPKLLFHYYDKDFNNEADTPDNFQSRRPNTSFCFLDIRSPGLGDTAMYLCATSRDGNRGYTEAFFGQGTRLTVV.

CDR3 bases: TGCAGCGTTTCCGGGACAGTTGTTGCCGGGGAGCTGTTTTTT. Protein sequence: CSVSGTVVAGELFF. The V and J genes are TRBV29-1 and TRBJ2-2; 7 nucleotides agree with TRBD1. This CDR3 spans 14 amino acids. Germline V lookup: CDR1 SQVTM, CDR2 ANQGSEA. Germline trimming cut 5 bases from V and 6 bases from J; bases unmatched to any gene: 9.